One and the same sample provided the 22 T cell receptor beta chains below, sequenced in a study of blood T cell repertoires in COVID-19. The repertoire was sequenced with immunoSEQ multiplex PCR; TCRdb's copy has only in-frame clones and lacks some. The data contain under 300,000 clones, 84% of them singletons. The sample was peripheral blood. The receptors originated from a woman aged 40-49 years who had recovered from COVID-19.

The gene calls are TRBV20-1 and TRBJ2-1, with D unresolved. V was cut by 6 bases and J by 4 bases, with 7 bases left in between. CDR1 and CDR2 from the germline V gene are DFQATT and SNEGSKA (reference sequence). This CDR3 is 11 amino acids long. CDR3 protein: CSAALYNEQFF. CDR3 nucleotides: TGCAGTGCCGCCCTATACAATGAGCAGTTCTTC.

V gene TRBV5-6 combines with J gene TRBJ1-1; maybe TRBD1 (6 bases). Germline CDR1 is SGHDT and CDR2 is YYEEEE. The CDR3 runs to 14 residues. The V gene lost 4 bases and the J gene lost 2 bases, with 12 bases spanning the gap. The CDR3 DNA sequence: TGTGCCAGCAGCATCGGGACAACTAACACTGAAGCTTTCTTT. Translation gives CASSIGTTNTEAFF.

This chain joins TRBV28 and TRBJ1-3, with D tentatively TRBD1 (6 bases). V shed 7 bases and J shed 1 base, with 14 bases lying between them. CDR1 and CDR2 from the germline V gene are MDHEN and SYDVKM. This CDR3 contains 15 residues. CDR3 DNA: TGTGCCAGCACTCCCGACAGGACTTCTGGAAACACCATATATTTT. It yields the protein CASTPDRTSGNTIYF.

This CDR3 reads CATSRDRGRIETQYF. Written as DNA, the CDR3 is TGTGCCACCAGCAGAGACAGGGGGAGGATAGAGACCCAGTACTTC. V gene TRBV15 combines with J gene TRBJ2-5, with a tentative D call TRBD1 (7 bases). The CDR3 has 15 amino acids. CDR1 and CDR2 (germline): LNHNV, YYDKDF (reference sequence). Trimming left V 0 bases short and J 4 bases short, with 12 bases between.

The chain joins TRBV5-5 to TRBJ2-7; a possible D gene is TRBD2 (5 bases). The CDR3 totals 14 residues. Germline CDR1 is SGHKS and CDR2 is YYEKEE (reference sequence). V gave up 7 bases and J gave up 0 bases, with 14 bases separating them. Here the CDR3 DNA reads TGTGCCAGCCGCCGCGGGCAGTCCTCCTACGAGCAGTACTTC. Translating gives CASRRGQSSYEQYF.

The rearrangement links TRBV12-3 or TRBV12-4 to TRBJ2-3, with unresolved D. The V end lost 3 bases, the J end lost 7 bases, and 8 bases lay between the germline ends. This CDR3 has 12 residues. CDR3 sequence (DNA): TGTGCCAGCAGTTTCTCTCTAAATACGCAGTATTTT. It is translated as CASSFSLNTQYF.

The chain recombines TRBV7-6 with TRBJ1-5, with 11 bases that match TRBD1. The CDR3 has 15 amino acids. Per germline, CDR1 SGHVS and CDR2 FNYEAQ. The ends lost 0 bases at V and 7 bases at J; junction bases unmatched: 2. CDR3 loop: CASSLAGQGVQPQHF. The DNA of the CDR3 is TGTGCCAGCAGCTTAGCGGGACAGGGGGTCCAGCCCCAGCATTTT.

The chain links TRBV27 to TRBJ2-2; unclear D gene. Germline V gives CDR1 MNHEY, CDR2 SMNVEV (reference sequence). This CDR3 comprises 11 residues. Trimming shortened V by 5 bases and J by 6 bases, and 4 bases separated the two germline ends. The CDR3 region has the DNA TGTGCCAGCAGTCAGGCCGGGGAGCTGTTTTTT. Translating it yields CASSQAGELFF.

This chain uses TRBV7-2 with TRBJ1-5; a weak D match, TRBD1 (5 bases). V shed 11 bases and J shed 5 bases, with 19 bases lying between them. There are 14 residues in the CDR3. CDR1 is SGHTA, CDR2 FQGNSA, per germline. For the CDR3, the DNA is TGTGCCCGCCTGTTGGGGGGAAGGGATCAGCCCCAGCATTTT. It specifies CARLLGGRDQPQHF.

The gene calls are TRBV7-2 and TRBJ1-1; D remains unclear. Trimming stripped 1 base from V and 0 bases from J, with 12 bases between. Germline V lookup: CDR1 SGHTA, CDR2 FQGNSA. CDR3 length: 16 amino acids. DNA of the CDR3: TGTGCCAGCAGCTTAGGAGGATCTTACATGAACACTGAAGCTTTCTTT. This encodes CASSLGGSYMNTEAFF.

V gene TRBV19 combines with J gene TRBJ1-5; 9 nucleotides agree with TRBD1. CDR1 is LNHDA and CDR2 is SQIVND in the germline V gene (reference sequence). The ends lost 7 bases at V and 6 bases at J; junction bases unmatched: 7. This CDR3 comprises 14 residues. The CDR3 reads CASNPDRGGQPQHF. Here the CDR3 DNA reads TGTGCCAGTAATCCGGACAGGGGAGGTCAGCCCCAGCATTTT. The entire variable domain, with the rest obtained from reference TRBV19 and TRBJ1-5, is as follows: DGGITQSPKYLFRKEGQNVTLSCEQNLNHDAMYWYRQDPGQGLRLIYYSQIVNDFQKGDIAEGYSVSREKKESFPLTVTSAQKNPTAFYLCASNPDRGGQPQHFGDGTRLSIL.

The chain links TRBV7-9 to TRBJ1-5, with 7 nucleotides matching TRBD1. This CDR3 is built from 14 residues. V lost 5 bases to trimming and J lost 7 bases; unmatched junction nucleotides: 8. CDR1 is SEHNR and CDR2 is FQNEAQ in the germline V gene (reference sequence). The CDR3 nucleotides are TGTGCCAGCAGCCACGACAGGGAGCGGCAGCCCCAGCATTTT. Protein product: CASSHDRERQPQHF.

CDR3 sequence: CASSFRRGQPYGYTF. The CDR3, as DNA: TGTGCCAGCAGCTTCCGAAGAGGACAGCCCTATGGCTACACCTTC. The chain uses TRBV11-2 and TRBJ1-2, with D tentatively TRBD1 (6 bases). CDR1 and CDR2 from the germline V gene are SGHAT and FQNNGV. The CDR3 is 15 amino acids. V lost 3 bases, J lost 4 bases, and 15 bases lay in between.

The chain uses TRBV3-1 (or the pseudogene TRBV3-2) and TRBJ2-3; 9 bases agree with TRBD2. The CDR3 spans 16 residues. The germline V gene encodes CDR1 LGHDT and CDR2 YNNKEL (reference sequence). V shed 4 bases and J 2 bases; nucleotides not matched to a gene: 7. CDR3 sequence: CASSLRAGGTTDTQYF. CDR3 bases: TGTGCCAGCAGCCTTCGAGCGGGGGGTACCACAGATACGCAGTATTTT.

This chain connects TRBV28 to TRBJ1-1; D might be TRBD1 (5 bases). V lost 9 bases and J 1 base, leaving 9 bases between the germline ends. Germline CDR1 reads MDHEN; CDR2 reads SYDVKM. CDR3 size: 12 residues. The DNA for the CDR3 is TGTGCCAGTATAACAGGGAACACTGAAGCTTTCTTT. Its protein is CASITGNTEAFF.

The chain has TRBV5-1 and TRBJ1-2, with 9 bases lining up with TRBD1. V shed 2 bases and J 6 bases; nucleotides not matched to a gene: 8. Germline values: CDR1 SGHRS, CDR2 YFSETQ. The CDR3 runs 15 residues. The CDR3 is CASSFPGTGSHGYTF. The DNA for the CDR3 is TGCGCCAGCAGCTTTCCCGGGACAGGGTCTCATGGCTACACCTTC.

This clone was recorded only once. The chain employs TRBV7-8 and TRBJ2-3, with D maybe TRBD2 (5 bases). The V end was cut by 2 bases, the J end by 0 bases, with 21 bases between. In germline, CDR1 is SGHVS, CDR2 FQNEAQ. The CDR3 extends over 19 amino acids. The CDR3 here is CASSLSGSYGLWSTDTQYF. The CDR3 DNA reads as TGTGCCAGCAGCTTATCGGGGTCCTATGGTTTGTGGAGCACAGATACGCAGTATTTT.

This clone was seen a handful of times. V gene TRBV4-2 combines with J gene TRBJ1-2, with a possible D match to TRBD1 (6 bases). The CDR3 runs 16 residues. Trimming cost V 0 bases and J 1 base, with 12 bases left between them. Germline values: CDR1 LGHNA, CDR2 YNFKEQ. The CDR3 loop is CASSQDGDTLNYGYTF. Written as DNA, the CDR3 is TGTGCCAGCAGCCAAGATGGGGACACCCTTAACTATGGCTACACCTTC.

The chain employs TRBV29-1 and TRBJ2-7, with TRBD1 matching 8 bases. The CDR3 is made up of 12 amino acids. The trim removed 4 bases at V and 1 base at J, leaving 0 bases unmatched. The germline V gene encodes CDR1 SQVTM and CDR2 ANQGSEA. The CDR3 loop is CSVGTGSYEQYF. As DNA, the CDR3 is TGCAGCGTTGGGACAGGGTCCTACGAGCAGTACTTC.

This rearrangement joins TRBV5-6 to TRBJ1-6; D gene unclear. The CDR3 is made up of 14 amino acids. Per the germline V gene, CDR1 is SGHDT and CDR2 is YYEEEE. V shed 10 bases and J shed 4 bases, with 15 bases lying between them. CDR3 sequence: CASHPSSYNSPLHF. The CDR3 region has the DNA TGTGCCTCACACCCTTCGTCTTATAATTCACCCCTCCACTTT.

The chain carries TRBV29-1 and TRBJ2-7; TRBD2 aligns across 9 bases. Germline V gives CDR1 SQVTM, CDR2 ANQGSEA. V lost 0 bases and J lost 9; bases outside the gene matches: 9. The CDR3 is 14 residues long. CDR3 in DNA: TGCAGCGTTGAAGATCGGAGCGGGGGGCGAGGGCAGTACTTC. Amino acids: CSVEDRSGGRGQYF.

J is TRBJ1-4 and V is TRBV18, with D possibly TRBD1 on 5 matching bases. The length of the CDR3 is 15 residues. CDR1 and CDR2 from the germline V gene are KGHSH and LQKENI. Trimming removed 0 bases at V and 2 bases at J, with 7 bases between. CDR3 nucleotides: TGTGCCAGCTCACCACCAGACAGCACTAATGAAAAACTGTTTTTT. It encodes CASSPPDSTNEKLFF.